These T cell receptor beta chains were read from a single sample in a study of blood T cell repertoires in COVID-19. Libraries were prepared by immunoSEQ multiplex PCR; TCRdb keeps only in-frame clonotypes and omits some of them. The table includes approximately 130,000 clones, 82% detected once. Sequenced input: peripheral blood. These receptors originate from a human donor in a cohort sampled during active COVID-19. Both conserved end residues are part of each CDR3. The D gene is left open where the match is weak. Size tells how often a clone was seen (once, few, many) or the class of an expanded clone, and some rows leave it out.

once,TRBJ1-5,.,TRBV5-4,CASSLGGGNQPQHF
.,TRBJ1-4,.,TRBV19,CASSTRGSNEKLFF
.,TRBJ1-6,.,TRBV6-6,CASSYDTANNSPLHF
few,TRBJ2-3,TRBD2,TRBV7-2,CASSVQRGPRDTQYF
.,TRBJ1-4,.,TRBV4-1,CASSQEGGGRRAREKLFF
.,TRBJ2-1,TRBD2,TRBV6-5,CASTGRGAGNEQFF
once,TRBJ1-2,TRBD1,TRBV6-2/TRBV6-3,CASSYAGTGVAYGYTF
.,TRBJ2-7,.,TRBV5-5,CASSTQDTYYEQYF
.,TRBJ1-2,TRBD1,TRBV10-3,CAISETGGSYGYTF
.,TRBJ1-1,.,TRBV10-2,CASSIDRSNTEAFF
.,TRBJ2-3,TRBD2,TRBV5-4,CASSLILAGGQDTQYF